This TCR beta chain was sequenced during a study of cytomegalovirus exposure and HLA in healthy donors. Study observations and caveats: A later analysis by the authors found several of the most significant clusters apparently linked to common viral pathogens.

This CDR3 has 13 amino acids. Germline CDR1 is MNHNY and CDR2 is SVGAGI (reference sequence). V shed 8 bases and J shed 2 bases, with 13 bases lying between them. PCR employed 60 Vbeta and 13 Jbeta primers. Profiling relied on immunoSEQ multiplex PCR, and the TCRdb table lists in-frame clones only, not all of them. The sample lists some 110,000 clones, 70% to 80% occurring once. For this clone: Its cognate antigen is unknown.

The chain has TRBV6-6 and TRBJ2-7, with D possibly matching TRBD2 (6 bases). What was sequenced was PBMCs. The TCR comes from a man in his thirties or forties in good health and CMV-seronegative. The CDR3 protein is CASVAGWAYEQYF. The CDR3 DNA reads TGTGCCAGCGTCGCGGGGTGGGCCTACGAGCAGTACTTC.